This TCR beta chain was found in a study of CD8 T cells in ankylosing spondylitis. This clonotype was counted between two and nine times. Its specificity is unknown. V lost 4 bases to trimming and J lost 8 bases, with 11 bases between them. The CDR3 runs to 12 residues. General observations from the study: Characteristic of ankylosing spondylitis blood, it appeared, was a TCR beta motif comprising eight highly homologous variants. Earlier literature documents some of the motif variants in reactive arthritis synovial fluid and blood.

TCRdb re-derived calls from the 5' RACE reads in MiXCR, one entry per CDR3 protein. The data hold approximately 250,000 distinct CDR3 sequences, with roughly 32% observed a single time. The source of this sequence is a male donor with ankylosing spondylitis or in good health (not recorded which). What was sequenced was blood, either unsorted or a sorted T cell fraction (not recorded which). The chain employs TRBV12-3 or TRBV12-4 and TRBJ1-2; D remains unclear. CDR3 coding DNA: TGTGCCAGCAGTTCCGGGCTGGGGGGCTACACCTTC. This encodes CASSSGLGGYTF.